Below, 30 T cell receptor beta chains from the same sample are listed, as sequenced in a study of blood T cell repertoires in COVID-19. Sequencing was performed with immunoSEQ multiplex PCR; in TCRdb, only in-frame clones are kept and a portion is missing. The profile covers about 360,000 clones, with 80% to 90% appearing a single time and less than 9% taken by the ten largest. Sequencing was done on a sample of peripheral blood. The receptors stem from a woman aged 60-75 years with COVID-19, enrolled during active disease.

The DNA for the CDR3 is TGTGCCAGCAGCTTGGGACAGGGCGGGGTTGGTGGCTACACCTTC. Translated, it gives CASSLGQGGVGGYTF. The chain carries TRBV7-2 and TRBJ1-2; 9 bases line up with TRBD1. With 3 bases clipped from V and 7 bases from J, the junction kept 9 bases outside the gene matches. The CDR3 totals 15 residues. Germline CDR1 and CDR2: SGHTA and FQGNSA.

The CDR3 sequence is CAWSVLGNTIYF. The CDR3, as DNA: TGTGCCTGGAGTGTACTTGGAAACACCATATATTTT. The chain employs TRBV30 and TRBJ1-3; D unclear. Trimming left V 0 bases short and J 3 bases short, with 3 bases between. Germline V lookup: CDR1 GTSNPN, CDR2 SVGIG (reference sequence). The CDR3 has 12 amino acids.

V usage is TRBV6-5 and J usage is TRBJ1-5; no reliable D call. The CDR3 contains 15 residues. The V gene lost 6 bases and the J gene lost 2 bases, with 14 bases spanning the gap. Germline V gene lookup returns CDR1 MNHEY and CDR2 SVGAGI. The CDR3 DNA follows: TGTGCCAGCAGCGCTTACTTATCTGGCAATCAGCCCCAGCATTTT. It yields the protein CASSAYLSGNQPQHF.

V is TRBV19 and J is TRBJ1-2; TRBD1 aligns across 8 bases. This CDR3 comprises 15 residues. V shed 6 bases, J shed 5 bases, and the junction held 11 bases outside the gene matches. Per the germline V gene, CDR1 is LNHDA and CDR2 is SQIVND (reference sequence). Here the CDR3 DNA reads TGTGCCAGTAGGACGTCGACAGGGGCAGGGTATGGCTACACCTTC. Translating gives CASRTSTGAGYGYTF.

J is TRBJ1-2 and V is TRBV6-5; tentatively, D is TRBD1 (6 bases). The CDR3 is made up of 14 amino acids. The V gene's germline CDR1 is MNHEY and CDR2 SVGAGI. V was clipped by 6 bases and J by 4 bases, with 15 bases between them. CDR3 residues: CASSQEGGGYGYTF. CDR3 in DNA: TGTGCCAGCAGCCAAGAGGGGGGGGGCTATGGCTACACCTTC.

This chain's CDR3 is CASRMTGFNQPQHF. CDR3 bases: TGTGCCAGTAGGATGACAGGTTTCAATCAGCCCCAGCATTTT. The J gene is TRBJ1-5, the V gene TRBV19; tentative D call: TRBD1 (6 bases). The CDR3 sequence is 14 residues long. Per the germline V gene, CDR1 is LNHDA and CDR2 is SQIVND (reference sequence). With 6 bases removed from V and 3 bases from J, the gap between germline ends came to 12 bases.

This clone has only one observation. The chain links TRBV27 to TRBJ1-5, with D perhaps TRBD1 (5 bases). The germline V and J ends were trimmed by 6 bases and 0 bases, with 15 bases remaining between them. This CDR3 spans 16 amino acids. The germline V gene encodes CDR1 MNHEY and CDR2 SMNVEV (reference sequence). The CDR3 here is CASSRTSGYSNQPQHF. DNA of the CDR3: TGTGCCAGCAGCCGAACCTCAGGGTATAGCAATCAGCCCCAGCATTTT.

The chain joins TRBV7-2 to TRBJ2-5; no definite D call. Trimming removed 1 base at V and 1 base at J, with 10 bases between. From germline, CDR1 is SGHTA and CDR2 FQGNSA. The CDR3 has 15 residues. The CDR3 loop reads CASSLVSAAQETQYF. The CDR3 nucleotides read TGTGCCAGCAGCTTAGTTTCCGCGGCCCAAGAGACCCAGTACTTC.

J is TRBJ1-2 and V is TRBV5-6; no firm D call. Germline CDR1 reads SGHDT; CDR2 reads YYEEEE. The CDR3 contains 15 residues. Between the trimmed V and J ends, which lost 0 bases and 0 bases, there was a span of 9 bases. The CDR3 reads CASSLGSSTNYGYTF. The CDR3 nucleotides read TGTGCCAGCAGCTTGGGTAGCAGTACTAACTATGGCTACACCTTC.

The chain recombines TRBV19 with TRBJ1-2; tentative D call: TRBD1 (6 bases). V gave up 4 bases and J gave up 7 bases, with 19 bases separating them. There are 15 residues in the CDR3. Germline lookup yields CDR1 LNHDA and CDR2 SQIVND (reference sequence). The DNA for the CDR3 is TGTGCCAGTAGTAAATCCGACAGGCGCCTTCGTGGCTACACCTTC. The encoded protein is CASSKSDRRLRGYTF.

This clone was recorded only once. This chain uses TRBV6-5 with TRBJ2-2, with TRBD1 as a possible D gene (6 bases). This CDR3 comprises 14 residues. Trimming left V 10 bases short and J 7 bases short, with 19 bases between. Germline V lookup: CDR1 MNHEY, CDR2 SVGAGI. The DNA of the CDR3 is TGTGCCATAACAGGGTATTTGTCTGGCGGGGAGCTGTTTTTT. Its protein product is CAITGYLSGGELFF.

The rearrangement uses TRBV7-9 and TRBJ2-3; D uncertain. This CDR3 comprises 11 residues. Between the trimmed V and J ends, which lost 3 bases and 7 bases, there was a span of 5 bases. Germline-derived CDR1 and CDR2 are SEHNR and FQNEAQ (reference sequence). The CDR3 DNA reads TGTGCCAGCAGCTTCCAGAATACGCAGTATTTT. Encoded protein: CASSFQNTQYF.

The chain couples TRBV7-3 to TRBJ2-2, with 7 positions matching TRBD2. V dropped 5 bases and J dropped 8; count of bases not matched to a gene: 8. Per the germline V gene, CDR1 is SGHTA and CDR2 is FQGTGA. The CDR3 is 14 amino acids. The CDR3 DNA reads TGTGCCAGCAGCACCAGCGGGGTTCCTGGGGAGCTGTTTTTT. The encoded protein is CASSTSGVPGELFF.

V usage is TRBV5-1 and J usage is TRBJ2-3, with 12 bases aligning to TRBD2. The CDR3 runs to 19 residues. Per the germline V gene, CDR1 is SGHRS and CDR2 is YFSETQ. V gave up 0 bases and J gave up 1 base; unmatched junction bases: 9. Written as DNA, the CDR3 is TGCGCCAGCAGCTTGGCCGGGCCTAGCGGGGGGGCCGGCACAGATACGCAGTATTTT. Its translation is CASSLAGPSGGAGTDTQYF. Together with reference TRBV5-1 and TRBJ2-3, the CDR3 gives the full variable domain: KAGVTQTPRYLIKTRGQQVTLSCSPISGHRSVSWYQQTPGQGLQFLFEYFSETQRNKGNFPGRFSGRQFSNSRSEMNVSTLELGDSALYLCASSLAGPSGGAGTDTQYFGPGTRLTVL.

The genes are TRBV2 and TRBJ1-2; D is ambiguous. The CDR3 consists of 12 residues. CDR1 and CDR2 (germline): SNHLY, FYNNEI. V was clipped by 8 bases and J by 1 base, with 8 bases between them. The CDR3 spells CASAQDNYGYTF. The DNA for the CDR3 is TGTGCCAGCGCTCAGGATAACTATGGCTACACCTTC.

The rearrangement links TRBV7-2 to TRBJ2-7, with 9 bases aligning to TRBD2. V lost 2 bases, J lost 4 bases, and 18 bases stayed unmatched. From germline, CDR1 is SGHTA and CDR2 FQGNSA. The CDR3 runs to 19 residues. The CDR3: CASSLYILGLAGKVYEQYF. CDR3 DNA sequence: TGTGCCAGCAGCTTATATATCTTGGGGCTAGCGGGGAAAGTATACGAGCAGTACTTC.

The chain has TRBV5-1 and TRBJ1-1; the D is unclear. Germline values: CDR1 SGHRS, CDR2 YFSETQ. CDR3 length equals 14 residues. V lost 2 bases and J lost 4, with 12 bases in between. DNA of the CDR3: TGCGCCAGCAGCTTAGAGGGTACGGGCACTGAAGCTTTCTTT. Protein: CASSLEGTGTEAFF. Supplemented by reference TRBV5-1 and TRBJ1-1, the full variable domain reads KAGVTQTPRYLIKTRGQQVTLSCSPISGHRSVSWYQQTPGQGLQFLFEYFSETQRNKGNFPGRFSGRQFSNSRSEMNVSTLELGDSALYLCASSLEGTGTEAFFGQGTRLTVV.

The rearrangement joins TRBV4-1 to TRBJ1-2; D is perhaps TRBD1 (6 bases). The V end was cut by 4 bases, the J end by 2 bases, with 14 bases between. The V gene's germline CDR1 is MGHRA and CDR2 YSYEKL. The CDR3 is 15 residues long. The CDR3, as DNA: TGCGCCAGCAGCCTAGGACAGCAAATAAACTATGGCTACACCTTC. Translating gives CASSLGQQINYGYTF.

V and J are TRBV21-1 and TRBJ2-7; TRBD1, the D gene given by the table, was not confirmed from the DNA. TRBV21-1 is a pseudogene segment. There are 15 residues in the CDR3. The DNA of the CDR3 is TGTGCCAGCAGCTTACAGGACCGGCCTCGGTACGAGCAGTACTTC. It translates to CASSLQDRPRYEQYF.

The CDR3 is CASSSGQGESTGELFF. DNA for the CDR3: TGTGCCAGCAGTTCTGGACAGGGTGAGAGTACCGGGGAGCTGTTTTTT. The genes are TRBV6-6 and TRBJ2-2; 8 bases agree with TRBD1. V trimming: 4 bases; J trimming: 5 bases; junction bases outside the gene matches: 9. The CDR3 sequence is 16 residues long. Germline CDR1 MNHNY, CDR2 SVGAGI (reference sequence).

The rearrangement uses TRBV9 and TRBJ1-1; TRBD1 might be the D (5 bases). This CDR3 has 18 amino acids. Trimming pared 0 bases from V and 0 bases from J, leaving 18 bases between. The germline V gene encodes CDR1 SGDLS and CDR2 YYNGEE. CDR3 in amino acids: CASSVGLQGASMNTEAFF. The CDR3 nucleotides are TGTGCCAGCAGCGTAGGGCTCCAAGGGGCCTCTATGAACACTGAAGCTTTCTTT.

The chain has TRBV28 and TRBJ1-5; a possible D gene is TRBD1 (5 bases). The CDR3 runs 14 residues. V lost 2 bases and J lost 3, with 8 bases in between. Germline V lookup: CDR1 MDHEN, CDR2 SYDVKM. The CDR3 DNA reads TGTGCCAGCAGTTTAAACAGGCTCAATCAGCCCCAGCATTTT. Encoded protein: CASSLNRLNQPQHF. The variable domain in full, with the rest retrieved from reference TRBV28 and TRBJ1-5, is DVKVTQSSRYLVKRTGEKVFLECVQDMDHENMFWYRQDPGLGLRLIYFSYDVKMKEKGDIPEGYSVSREKKERFSLILESASTNQTSMYLCASSLNRLNQPQHFGDGTRLSIL.

The chain recombines TRBV7-3 with TRBJ1-6, with D perhaps TRBD1 (5 bases). V lost 5 bases and J lost 6, with 11 bases in between. The germline V gene has CDR1 SGHTA and CDR2 FQGTGA. CDR3 length equals 14 residues. CDR3 nucleotide sequence: TGTGCCAGCAGCCAAGGGGTTACTAATTCACCCCTCCACTTT. This translates into CASSQGVTNSPLHF. Full variable domain (remainder filled in from reference TRBV7-3 and TRBJ1-6): GAGVSQTPSNKVTEKGKYVELRCDPISGHTALYWYRQSLGQGPEFLIYFQGTGAADDSGLPNDRFFAVRPEGSVSTLKIQRTERGDSAVYLCASSQGVTNSPLHFGNGTRLTVT.

The CDR3 DNA reads TGTGCCATCAGTGAGAATATCGGGAATCAGCCCCAGCATTTT. This codes for CAISENIGNQPQHF. The chain carries TRBV10-3 and TRBJ1-5; no firm D call. This CDR3 has 14 amino acids. Germline V gives CDR1 ENHRY, CDR2 SYGVKD. V lost 2 bases to trimming and J lost 4 bases, with 9 bases between them.

The chain links TRBV27 to TRBJ2-7; a possible D gene is TRBD2 (7 bases). This CDR3 spans 15 amino acids. Trimming removed 3 bases at V and 6 bases at J, with 18 bases between. Germline CDR1 MNHEY, CDR2 SMNVEV (reference sequence). The chain's CDR3 is CASSLWGGGMGEQYF. The CDR3 bases are TGTGCCAGCAGTTTGTGGGGAGGGGGGATGGGCGAGCAGTACTTC.

The rearrangement links TRBV29-1 to TRBJ1-2, with D unresolved. Germline CDR1 and CDR2: SQVTM and ANQGSEA. The CDR3 totals 12 residues. Trimming stripped 3 bases from V and 2 bases from J, with 7 bases between. The CDR3 reads CSVESRNYGYTF. CDR3 sequence (DNA): TGCAGCGTTGAGTCCAGGAACTATGGCTACACCTTC. The full variable domain, with the rest looked up from reference TRBV29-1 and TRBJ1-2, is SAVISQKPSRDICQRGTSLTIQCQVDSQVTMMFWYRQQPGQSLTLIATANQGSEATYESGFVIDKFPISRPNLTFSTLTVSNMSPEDSSIYLCSVESRNYGYTFGSGTRLTVV.

The rearrangement links TRBV7-2 to TRBJ2-5; D unclear. Germline V CDR1 and CDR2: SGHTA, FQGNSA. Between the trimmed V and J ends, which lost 3 bases and 0 bases, there was a span of 8 bases. CDR3 length: 14 residues. The CDR3 here is CASSFGHNQETQYF. The CDR3 DNA reads TGTGCCAGCAGCTTTGGCCATAACCAAGAGACCCAGTACTTC. The full variable domain, rest sourced from reference TRBV7-2 and TRBJ2-5, is GAGVSQSPSNKVTEKGKDVELRCDPISGHTALYWYRQSLGQGLEFLIYFQGNSAPDKSGLPSDRFSAERTGGSVSTLTIQRTQQEDSAVYLCASSFGHNQETQYFGPGTRLLVL.

In DNA, the CDR3 is TGTGCCAGCAGCCAAGGACAGCCCACAGATACGCAGTATTTT. As protein: CASSQGQPTDTQYF. This chain links TRBV3-1 (or the pseudogene TRBV3-2) with TRBJ2-3; D possibly corresponds to TRBD1 (5 bases). Trimming shortened V by 1 base and J by 2 bases, and 7 bases separated the two germline ends. The CDR3 has 14 amino acids. Germline assignment: CDR1 LGHDT and CDR2 YNNKEL (reference sequence).

This chain joins TRBV30 and TRBJ1-4; D might be TRBD1 (5 bases). CDR1 and CDR2 from the germline V gene are GTSNPN and SVGIG (reference sequence). With 3 bases removed from V and 5 bases from J, the gap between germline ends came to 10 bases. The CDR3 is made up of 13 amino acids. CDR3 amino acids: CAWSRQQNEKLFF. The CDR3 bases are TGTGCCTGGAGCCGACAGCAGAATGAAAAACTGTTTTTT.

This clone was observed a handful of times. The chain combines TRBV7-2 with TRBJ1-2; no reliable D call. The germline gives CDR1 SGHTA, CDR2 FQGNSA. Trimming cost V 5 bases and J 6 bases, with 13 bases left between them. The CDR3 runs to 13 residues. CDR3 DNA: TGTGCCAGCAGCCAGGCCCACGACAATGGCTACACCTTC. Translation: CASSQAHDNGYTF. Variable domain in full (rest from reference TRBV7-2 and TRBJ1-2): GAGVSQSPSNKVTEKGKDVELRCDPISGHTALYWYRQSLGQGLEFLIYFQGNSAPDKSGLPSDRFSAERTGGSVSTLTIQRTQQEDSAVYLCASSQAHDNGYTFGSGTRLTVV.